This T cell receptor beta chain was found in a study of T cells expressing NK-cell markers. Overall study context: HCMV serostatus: seven of eight sequenced donors positive, one negative. Findings and limits, study-wide: Each of roughly 6 donors carried dominant NKG2C+ clonotypes accounting for about 1.0-7.0% of CD8+ T cells.

This CDR3 region has 16 residues. Germline CDR1 is KGHSH and CDR2 is LQKENI. TCRdb reprocessed the 5' RACE reads, with one entry per CDR3 protein and no DNA. The sample holds about 150,000 distinct CDR3 sequences. With regard to this clonotype: Its antigen is still unknown.

V gene TRBV18 combines with J gene TRBJ2-7; no DNA is available, so the TRBD1 call from TCRdb remains unchecked. Sequencing used blood T cells: a sorted CD56 or NKG2C T cell subset, CD4+ or CD8+ T cells, or bulk PBMC T cells (not recorded which). The TCR comes from a woman between 50 and 59 years old in good health. CDR3 loop: CASSPHPNTGIYEQYF. The entire variable domain, with the rest obtained from reference TRBV18 and TRBJ2-7, is as follows: NAGVMQNPRHLVRRRGQEARLRCSPMKGHSHVYWYRQLPEEGLKFMVYLQKENIIDESGMPKERFSAEFPKEGPSILRIQQVVRGDSAAYFCASSPHPNTGIYEQYFGPGTRLTVT.